This TCR delta chain originates from a study of γδ T cells in repeated Plasmodium falciparum infection. Study summary: Age- and gender-matched Australian children served as comparison for malaria-exposed Malian children. Each infection was followed by sampling at 21 days, plus baseline and some pre-infection draws.

TCRdb re-analyzed the multiplex PCR reads via CATT. The table includes roughly 90,000 delta-chain clones, less than 1% detected once. As for this clone: Antigen specificity is unknown. The protein recorded in TCRdb matches a much larger clone and deviates from this DNA's translation at residue 9, suggesting a read error; the protein here is obtained by translating the DNA.

Germline lookup yields CDR1 GEAIGNYY and CDR2 EKD. J was trimmed by 3 bases and V by 3 bases; bases with no gene match: 15. The CDR3 totals 17 residues. Bulk repertoires came from Vgamma9/Vdelta2+ or Vdelta2-negative gammadelta T cells flow-sorted from PBMC. Study results and limitations: Compared with Australian children, Malian Vdelta2-negative repertoires seemed more clonal, less diverse, less shared. Many TCRgamma sequences overlapped between individuals in stable Vgamma9/Vdelta2+ repertoires.

V usage is TRDV2 and J usage is TRDJ1, with 7 nucleotides matching TRDD3. Germline matching of the DNA provided the J gene here, since TCRdb leaves it blank. Material for sequencing was gamma-delta T cells from blood. This sequence originates from a pool of human donors (malaria-infected and uninfected, not separated). CDR3 amino acids: CACDSILLRDTPDKLIF. The CDR3 DNA sequence: TGTGCCTGTGACTCGATTCTACTGAGGGATACCCCCGATAAACTCATCTTT.